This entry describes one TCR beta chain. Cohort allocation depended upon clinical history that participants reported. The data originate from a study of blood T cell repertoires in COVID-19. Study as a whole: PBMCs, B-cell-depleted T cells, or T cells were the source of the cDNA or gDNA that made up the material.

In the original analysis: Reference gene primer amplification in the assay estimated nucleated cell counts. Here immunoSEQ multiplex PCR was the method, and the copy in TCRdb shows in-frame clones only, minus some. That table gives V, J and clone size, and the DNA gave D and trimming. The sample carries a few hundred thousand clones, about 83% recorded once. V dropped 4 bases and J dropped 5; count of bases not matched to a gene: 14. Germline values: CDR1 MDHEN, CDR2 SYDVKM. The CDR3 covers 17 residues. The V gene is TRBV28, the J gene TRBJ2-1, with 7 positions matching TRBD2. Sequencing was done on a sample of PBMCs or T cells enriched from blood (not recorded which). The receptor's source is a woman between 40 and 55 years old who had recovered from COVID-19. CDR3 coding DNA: TGTGCCAGCAGTTCCGAGATGCTAGCGGTGTGGCACAATGAGCAGTTCTTC. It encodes CASSSEMLAVWHNEQFF.